Sequencing of this T cell receptor (beta chain) was carried out in a study of blood T cell repertoires in COVID-19. Study-level background: Both acute and convalescent COVID-19 samples were obtained from the United States, Italy and Spain. PBMCs, B-cell-depleted T cells, or T cells were the source of the cDNA or gDNA that made up the material.

The germline V and J ends were trimmed by 0 bases and 5 bases, with 12 bases remaining between them. This CDR3 contains 16 residues. Per the germline V gene, CDR1 is SGDLS and CDR2 is YYNGEE. As originally analysed: Estimation of nucleated cell counts was performed using reference gene primer amplification. Clones were sequenced by immunoSEQ multiplex PCR, and TCRdb holds only the in-frame ones, with some missing. That table is the source of V, J and clone size, and D and trimming were worked out from the DNA. The table lists around 99,000 clones, 90% to 95% of them singletons. This chain connects TRBV9 to TRBJ1-6; D is uncertain. The origin of this receptor is a woman aged 25 to 45 with acute or convalescent COVID-19. The sample was peripheral blood. CDR3: CASSVGEVRHNSPLHF. DNA for the CDR3: TGTGCCAGCAGCGTAGGGGAGGTCAGACATAATTCACCCCTCCACTTT. Full variable domain (remainder filled in from reference TRBV9 and TRBJ1-6): DSGVTQTPKHLITATGQRVTLRCSPRSGDLSVYWYQQSLDQGLQFLIQYYNGEERAKGNILERFSAQQFPDLHSELNLSSLELGDSALYFCASSVGEVRHNSPLHFGNGTRLTVT.